The source of this T cell receptor beta chain is a study of shared clonotypes between healthy human individuals. Investigators spread the genomic DNA of each subset evenly over several immunoSEQ plates. Replicate PCRs from sorted subsets contained around 200 ng DNA, which is 29,000 or so T cell genomes. Here immunoSEQ multiplex PCR was the method, and the copy in TCRdb shows in-frame clones only, minus some. The sample contains fewer than 3 million clones, just under 95% of which appear only once. Study-level results: For naive CD4 cells, 4% to 5% of clonotypes were shared across a handful of donors. Incomplete sequencing of sorted subsets was indicated by rarefaction despite large depth.

With respect to this clone: Its cognate antigen is unknown.

The J segment lost 2 bases and the V segment lost 4 bases, leaving 9 bases of the junction unmatched. This CDR3 has 16 residues. CDR1 is SEHNR, CDR2 FQNEAQ, per germline (reference sequence). The TCR sequence derives from a man between 18 and 35 years old in good health. Some clones in this sample may be carry-over from other donors' samples. This chain links TRBV7-9 with TRBJ2-3; 7 nucleotides line up with TRBD2. The sequenced sample consisted of naive CD4+ T cells from PBMCs. Subset denoted: CD45RA+ positively selected. CDR3 amino acids: CASSSRASGLTDTQYF. CDR3 nucleotide sequence: TGTGCCAGCAGCTCCCGGGCTAGCGGCCTCACAGATACGCAGTATTTT.